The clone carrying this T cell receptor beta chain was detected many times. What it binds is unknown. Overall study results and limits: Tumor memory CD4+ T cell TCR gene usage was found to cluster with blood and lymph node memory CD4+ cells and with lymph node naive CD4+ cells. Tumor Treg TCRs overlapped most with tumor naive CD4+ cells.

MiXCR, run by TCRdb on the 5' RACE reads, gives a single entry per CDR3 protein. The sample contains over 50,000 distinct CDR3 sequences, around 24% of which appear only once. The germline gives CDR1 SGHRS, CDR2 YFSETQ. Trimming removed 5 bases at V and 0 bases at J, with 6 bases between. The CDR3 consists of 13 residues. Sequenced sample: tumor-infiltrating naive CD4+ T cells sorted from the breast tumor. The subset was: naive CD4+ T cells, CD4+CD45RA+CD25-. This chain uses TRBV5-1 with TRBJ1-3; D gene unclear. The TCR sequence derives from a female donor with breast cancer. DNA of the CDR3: TGCGCCAGCAGTTTAAACTCTGGAAACACCATATATTTT. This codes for CASSLNSGNTIYF.